The 28 T cell receptor beta chains reported below all come from one sample, sequenced in a study of early T cells in non-severe SARS-CoV-2 infection. A single record per CDR3 protein comes from TCRdb applying MiXCR to the 5' RACE reads. The repertoire holds about 80,000 distinct CDR3 sequences, roughly 9.4% seen once, with around 4.6% in the top ten. The source material was whole blood. These receptors all stem from an adult who was a healthcare worker with PCR-confirmed SARS-CoV-2 infection or an uninfected control (not recorded which).

Concerning this clonotype itself: One junction end does not reproduce the germline sequence, and a read error may be involved. The rearrangement uses TRBV7-9 and TRBJ2-2, with D tentatively TRBD1 (6 bases). Germline CDR1 and CDR2: SEHNR and FQNEAQ (reference sequence). The CDR3 loop spans 14 amino acids. As DNA, the CDR3 is TGTGTCAGCAGCCCTTGGCAGGGGACCGGGGAGCTGTTTTTT. Amino acids: CVSSPWQGTGELFF.

This clonotype was counted a few times. The chain recombines TRBV15 with TRBJ2-7; 8 positions match TRBD2. The CDR3 is made up of 15 amino acids. Germline values: CDR1 LNHNV, CDR2 YYDKDF (reference sequence). V dropped 0 bases and J dropped 3; count of bases not matched to a gene: 4. The CDR3 region has the DNA TGTGCCACCAGCAGAGAAGCGGGGGACCGCTACGAGCAGTACTTC. Translating gives CATSREAGDRYEQYF.

The chain recombines TRBV5-4 with TRBJ2-3; D uncertain. The CDR3 covers 12 residues. The germline V and J ends were trimmed by 4 bases and 5 bases, with 8 bases remaining between them. Germline V CDR1 and CDR2: SGHNT, YYREEE (reference sequence). The CDR3 nucleotides read TGTGCCAGCAGCCTTAGGCAAGATACGCAGTATTTT. Protein product: CASSLRQDTQYF.

The chain is built from TRBV28 and TRBJ2-5; D tentatively reads TRBD1 or TRBD2 (5 bases each). The CDR3 covers 11 residues. The V end was cut by 11 bases, the J end by 6 bases, with 13 bases between. The V gene's germline CDR1 is MDHEN and CDR2 SYDVKM. The CDR3 region is CAAGARKTQYF. Written as DNA, the CDR3 is TGTGCCGCCGGGGCAAGGAAGACCCAGTACTTC.

Many counts were recorded for this clonotype. The chain uses TRBV5-1 and TRBJ2-3; TRBD1 might be the D (7 bases). Trimming pared 2 bases from V and 2 bases from J, leaving 12 bases between. CDR1 is SGHRS, CDR2 YFSETQ, per germline. The CDR3 consists of 15 residues. This CDR3 reads CASSFGRGDTDTQYF. CDR3 nucleotides: TGCGCCAGCAGCTTCGGCAGGGGGGACACAGATACGCAGTATTTT. The full variable domain, completed using reference TRBV5-1 and TRBJ2-3, is KAGVTQTPRYLIKTRGQQVTLSCSPISGHRSVSWYQQTPGQGLQFLFEYFSETQRNKGNFPGRFSGRQFSNSRSEMNVSTLELGDSALYLCASSFGRGDTDTQYFGPGTRLTVL.

This clonotype appeared many times. The chain links TRBV27 to TRBJ2-5; D might be TRBD1 or TRBD2, each matching 7 bases. The length of the CDR3 is 16 residues. V was shortened by 5 bases and J by 1 base, with 17 bases between the two germline ends. Germline V gives CDR1 MNHEY, CDR2 SMNVEV (reference sequence). CDR3 protein: CASSHRGRGRQETQYF. In DNA form, the CDR3 reads TGTGCCAGCAGTCACCGGGGGAGGGGGCGCCAAGAGACCCAGTACTTC.

This clonotype occurred once. CDR3 in amino acids: CASSRQGSEQFF. CDR3 DNA sequence: TGTGCCAGCAGCCGCCAGGGGAGTGAGCAGTTCTTC. The rearrangement uses TRBV14 and TRBJ2-1; TRBD1 is a possible D gene (6 bases). CDR1 and CDR2 (germline): SGHDN, FVKESK. V dropped 4 bases and J dropped 9 bases, with 10 bases sitting between them. The CDR3 extends over 12 amino acids. The variable domain in full, completed from reference TRBV14 and TRBJ2-1, reads EAGVTQFPSHSVIEKGQTVTLRCDPISGHDNLYWYRRVMGKEIKFLLHFVKESKQDESGMPNNRFLAERTGGTYSTLKVQPAELEDSGVYFCASSRQGSEQFFGPGTRLTVL.

This clonotype was seen ten or more times. V and J are TRBV7-6 and TRBJ2-5; D may be TRBD2 (6 bases). Germline V gene data show CDR1 as SGHVS and CDR2 as FNYEAQ. V lost 5 bases and J 4 bases, leaving 20 bases between the germline ends. The CDR3 has 16 residues. The CDR3 is CASSNFGGAKGETQYF. The DNA of the CDR3 is TGTGCCAGCAGCAATTTCGGCGGGGCAAAGGGAGAGACCCAGTACTTC. Full variable domain (outside the CDR3, taken from reference TRBV7-6 and TRBJ2-5): GAGVSQSPRYKVTKRGQDVALRCDPISGHVSLYWYRQALGQGPEFLTYFNYEAQQDKSGLPNDRFSAERPEGSISTLTIQRTEQRDSAMYRCASSNFGGAKGETQYFGPGTRLLVL.

Only a few counts were recorded for this clonotype. In nucleotides, the CDR3 is TGCGCCAGCAGTGAATACATCCACGAGCAGTACTTC. This translates into CASSEYIHEQYF. This chain uses TRBV10-2 with TRBJ2-7; no definite D call. Per germline, CDR1 WSHSY and CDR2 SAAADI. The CDR3 contains 12 residues. Trimming shortened V by 3 bases and J by 5 bases, and 8 bases separated the two germline ends.

The chain links TRBV3-1 to TRBJ2-2, with 9 nucleotides matching TRBD2. J was trimmed by 7 bases and V by 4 bases; bases with no gene match: 7. This CDR3 spans 15 amino acids. Germline V gene sequence: CDR1 LGHDT, CDR2 YNNKEL (reference sequence). The CDR3 loop reads CASSRVAGVSGELFF. The CDR3 bases are TGTGCCAGCAGCCGGGTAGCGGGAGTGAGCGGGGAGCTGTTTTTT.

In this sample, this clonotype turned up many times. The rearrangement uses TRBV5-8 and TRBJ2-2, with D tentatively TRBD2 (6 bases). From germline, CDR1 is SGHTS and CDR2 YDEGEE. The CDR3 is made up of 15 amino acids. V dropped 5 bases and J dropped 3 bases, with 14 bases sitting between them. The CDR3 loop is CASSLGGVDTGELFF. DNA for the CDR3: TGTGCCAGCAGTCTGGGCGGGGTAGACACCGGGGAGCTGTTTTTT.

In the case of this clonotype: Given a much more abundant clone one base away, this may be a read error. The chain is built from TRBV7-9 and TRBJ2-3; possible D gene TRBD1, 6 bases. This CDR3 spans 12 amino acids. The germline CDR1 and CDR2 sequences are SEHNR and FQNEAQ (reference sequence). CDR3 loop: CVSRGNGDTQYF. The CDR3 bases are TGTGTCAGCAGGGGTAATGGAGATACGCAGTATTTT.

Many counts were recorded for this clonotype. This chain joins TRBV28 and TRBJ2-7, with D possibly being TRBD1 (6 bases). The germline gives CDR1 MDHEN, CDR2 SYDVKM. CDR3 length equals 15 residues. V lost 2 bases to trimming and J lost 2 bases, with 13 bases between them. As DNA, the CDR3 is TGTGCCAGCAGTTTAGGTGGGACACTCACCTACGAGCAGTACTTC. Translation gives CASSLGGTLTYEQYF.

This clonotype was seen many times. The chain couples TRBV18 to TRBJ2-7, with D hard to call. This CDR3 spans 15 amino acids. Looked up from germline, CDR1 is KGHSH and CDR2 is LQKENI. V shed 6 bases and J shed 0 bases, with 15 bases lying between them. CDR3: CASSPTGGTSYEQYF. The CDR3 DNA reads TGTGCCAGCTCGCCGACTGGCGGAACCTCCTACGAGCAGTACTTC.

The table lists this clonotype with many counts. The gene calls are TRBV9 and TRBJ2-7; TRBD2 aligns across 8 bases. CDR1 is SGDLS, CDR2 YYNGEE, per germline. With 4 bases clipped from V and 6 bases from J, the junction kept 3 bases outside the gene matches. The CDR3 sequence is 12 residues long. The CDR3 nucleotides are TGTGCCAGCAGCTCCGGGGGGGGCGAGCAGTACTTC. This codes for CASSSGGGEQYF.

This clonotype was seen ten or more times. The chain recombines TRBV7-3 with TRBJ1-1; D remains unclear. Trimming left V 3 bases short and J 1 base short, with 6 bases between. The CDR3 extends over 13 amino acids. Germline V gene sequence: CDR1 SGHTA, CDR2 FQGTGA. The CDR3 nucleotides read TGTGCCAGCAGCTTCTCAGCGAACACTGAAGCTTTCTTT. It is translated as CASSFSANTEAFF. The variable domain in full, completed from reference TRBV7-3 and TRBJ1-1, reads GAGVSQTPSNKVTEKGKYVELRCDPISGHTALYWYRQSLGQGPEFLIYFQGTGAADDSGLPNDRFFAVRPEGSVSTLKIQRTERGDSAVYLCASSFSANTEAFFGQGTRLTVV.

This clonotype has a count of ten or more. The genes are TRBV5-4 and TRBJ2-3; 11 bases fit TRBD2. The CDR3 covers 17 residues. V was clipped by 4 bases and J by 4 bases; unmatched bases: 11. Per germline, CDR1 SGHNT and CDR2 YYREEE (reference sequence). CDR3 in amino acids: CASSPALTSGRPDTQYF. As DNA, the CDR3 is TGTGCCAGCAGCCCCGCCCTCACTAGCGGGAGACCAGATACGCAGTATTTT.

This clonotype appeared a few times. This chain uses TRBV27 with TRBJ2-1; 7 nucleotides align to TRBD1. Germline V gene sequence: CDR1 MNHEY, CDR2 SMNVEV (reference sequence). This CDR3 has 16 residues. After removal of 5 bases from V and 7 bases from J, the junction contained 14 bases not matched to a gene. The CDR3 coding sequence is TGTGCCAGCAGTCCATTGACAGGGATGGGTGGGAATGAGCAGTTCTTC. Its translation: CASSPLTGMGGNEQFF.

V and J are TRBV7-9 and TRBJ2-1, with 7 bases matching TRBD2. The V segment lost 3 bases and the J segment 6 bases; nucleotides outside the gene matches: 14. Per germline, CDR1 SEHNR and CDR2 FQNEAQ (reference sequence). The CDR3 extends over 17 amino acids. Here the CDR3 reads CASSLGPQTSPLNEQFF. CDR3 bases: TGTGCCAGCAGCTTGGGGCCCCAGACTAGCCCTCTCAATGAGCAGTTCTTC.

V and J are TRBV21-1 and TRBJ2-3; the DNA was not compared with TRBD1, the D call given in the table. TRBV21-1 has pseudogene status. CDR3 size: 11 residues. The CDR3 is CAPRGRDTQYF. In DNA form, the CDR3 reads TGTGCCCCCCGGGGGAGGGATACGCAGTATTTT.

There are many counts of this clonotype. CDR3 sequence: CASSSDSAEAFF. DNA of the CDR3: TGTGCCAGCTCATCGGACAGTGCTGAAGCTTTCTTT. V usage is TRBV18 and J usage is TRBJ1-1, with D tentatively TRBD1 (6 bases). Trimming removed 5 bases at V and 6 bases at J, with 10 bases between. Germline CDR1 and CDR2: KGHSH and LQKENI. The CDR3 has 12 amino acids.

This clonotype was picked up many times. Here the CDR3 DNA reads TGTGCCAGCAGTTGGAAGCGGGAGGGCCCGCACGAGCAGTACTTC. It yields the protein CASSWKREGPHEQYF. The chain couples TRBV27 to TRBJ2-7; 10 bases are shared with TRBD2. The trim removed 4 bases at V and 5 bases at J, leaving 8 bases unmatched. This CDR3 is 15 amino acids long. Germline CDR1 and CDR2: MNHEY and SMNVEV (reference sequence).

J is TRBJ2-7 and V is TRBV10-1, with D perhaps TRBD1 or TRBD2 (6 bases each). The V end was cut by 4 bases, the J end by 4 bases, with 14 bases between. CDR3 length: 14 residues. Looked up from germline, CDR1 is WNHNN and CDR2 is SYGVQD (reference sequence). In nucleotides, the CDR3 is TGCGCCAGCAGTGGGGGGCTAGCGCGATACGAGCAGTACTTC. Translation: CASSGGLARYEQYF.

This clonotype has more than one count but fewer than ten. This rearrangement joins TRBV27 to TRBJ2-5; no firm D call. The V end lost 3 bases, the J end lost 1 base, and 9 bases lay between the germline ends. Germline V gene data show CDR1 as MNHEY and CDR2 as SMNVEV (reference sequence). This CDR3 contains 14 residues. The chain's CDR3 is CASSFRASQETQYF. CDR3 sequence (DNA): TGTGCCAGCAGTTTTCGGGCGAGCCAAGAGACCCAGTACTTC.

This clonotype was detected only a few times. The gene calls are TRBV24-1 and TRBJ2-1, with D perhaps matching TRBD2 (6 bases). Trimming shortened V by 1 base and J by 7 bases, and 13 bases separated the two germline ends. This CDR3 is built from 15 residues. CDR1 is KGHDR, CDR2 SFDVKD, per germline. The CDR3, as DNA: TGTGCCACCAGTGATTTCTACGCTAGCGTTAATGAGCAGTTCTTC. Its protein product is CATSDFYASVNEQFF.

V is TRBV5-1 and J is TRBJ1-1; D not certain. Per germline, CDR1 SGHRS and CDR2 YFSETQ. The CDR3 extends over 14 amino acids. Trimming stripped 2 bases from V and 0 bases from J, with 8 bases between. For the CDR3, the DNA is TGCGCCAGCAGCTTAGACAACATGAACACTGAAGCTTTCTTT. Amino acid sequence: CASSLDNMNTEAFF.

A word on this clonotype: The germline gene is not matched at one end of the junction; a read error may be the cause. CDR3 residues: CASKQDRGEDTRYF. DNA for the CDR3: TGTGCCAGCAAGCAGGACAGGGGGGAAGATACGCGGTATTTT. The chain is built from TRBV5-4 and TRBJ2-3; 10 nucleotides line up with TRBD1. CDR3 size: 14 residues. The germline CDR1 and CDR2 sequences are SGHNT and YYREEE (reference sequence).

J is TRBJ2-5 and V is TRBV7-9, with TRBD1 matching over 9 bases. Trimming took 2 bases from V and 4 from J; bases not matched to a gene: 2. Germline V CDR1 and CDR2: SEHNR, FQNEAQ (reference sequence). This CDR3 is 14 amino acids long. The CDR3 nucleotides read TGTGCCAGCAGCTTAACAGGGGGCGCAGAGACCCAGTACTTC. Protein product: CASSLTGGAETQYF.